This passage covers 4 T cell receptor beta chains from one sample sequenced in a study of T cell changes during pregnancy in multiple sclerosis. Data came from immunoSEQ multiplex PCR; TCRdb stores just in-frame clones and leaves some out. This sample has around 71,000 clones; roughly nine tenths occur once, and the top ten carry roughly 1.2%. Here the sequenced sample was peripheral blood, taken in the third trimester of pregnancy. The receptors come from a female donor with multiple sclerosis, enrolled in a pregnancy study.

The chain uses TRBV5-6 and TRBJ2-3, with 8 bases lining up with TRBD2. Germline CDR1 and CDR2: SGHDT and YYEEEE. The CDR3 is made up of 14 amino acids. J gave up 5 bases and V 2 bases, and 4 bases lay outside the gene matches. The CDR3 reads CASSFSGTIDTQYF. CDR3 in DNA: TGTGCCAGCAGCTTTAGCGGGACCATAGATACGCAGTATTTT.

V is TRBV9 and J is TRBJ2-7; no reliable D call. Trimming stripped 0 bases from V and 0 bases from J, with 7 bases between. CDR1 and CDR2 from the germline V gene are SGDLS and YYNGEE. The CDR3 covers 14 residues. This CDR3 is CASSVGPDSYEQYF. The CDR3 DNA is TGTGCCAGCAGCGTAGGGCCAGACTCCTACGAGCAGTACTTC.

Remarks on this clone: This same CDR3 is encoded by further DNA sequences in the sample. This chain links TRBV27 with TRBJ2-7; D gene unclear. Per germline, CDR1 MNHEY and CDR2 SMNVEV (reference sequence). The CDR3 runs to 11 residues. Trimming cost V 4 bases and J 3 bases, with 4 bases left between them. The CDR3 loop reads CASSSYYEQYF. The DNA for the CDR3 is TGTGCCAGCAGTTCCTACTACGAGCAGTACTTC.

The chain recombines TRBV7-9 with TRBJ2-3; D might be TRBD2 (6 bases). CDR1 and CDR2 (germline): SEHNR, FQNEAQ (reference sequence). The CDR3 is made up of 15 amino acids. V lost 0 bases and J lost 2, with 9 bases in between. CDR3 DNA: TGTGCCAGCAGCTTAGCGCGGACTAACACAGATACGCAGTATTTT. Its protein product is CASSLARTNTDTQYF.